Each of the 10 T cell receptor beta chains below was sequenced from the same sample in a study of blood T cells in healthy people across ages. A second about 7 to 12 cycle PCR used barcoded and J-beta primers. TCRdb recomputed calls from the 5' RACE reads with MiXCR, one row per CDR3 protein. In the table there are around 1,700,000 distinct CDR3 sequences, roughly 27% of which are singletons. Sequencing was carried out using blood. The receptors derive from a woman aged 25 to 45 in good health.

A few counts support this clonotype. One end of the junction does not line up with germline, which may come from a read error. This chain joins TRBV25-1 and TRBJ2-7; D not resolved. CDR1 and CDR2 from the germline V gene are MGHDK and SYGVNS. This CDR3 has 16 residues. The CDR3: CAISESPDRRGYEQYF. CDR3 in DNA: TGTGCCATCAGTGAATCGCCGGACCGTCGAGGCTACGAGCAGTACTTC.

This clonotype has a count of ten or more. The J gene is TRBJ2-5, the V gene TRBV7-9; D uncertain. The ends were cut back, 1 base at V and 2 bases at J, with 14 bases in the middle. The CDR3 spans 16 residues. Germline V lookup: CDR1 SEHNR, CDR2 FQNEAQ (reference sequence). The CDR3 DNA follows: TGTGCCAGCAGCTTAGGACCGCGCGAATTACAAGAGACCCAGTACTTC. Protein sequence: CASSLGPRELQETQYF.

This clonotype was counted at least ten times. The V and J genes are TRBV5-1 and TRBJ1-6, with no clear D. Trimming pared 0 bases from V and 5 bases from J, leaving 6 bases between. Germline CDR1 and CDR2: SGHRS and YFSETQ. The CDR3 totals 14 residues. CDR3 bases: TGCGCCAGCAGCTTGGGGACTAATAATTCACCCCTCCACTTT. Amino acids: CASSLGTNNSPLHF.

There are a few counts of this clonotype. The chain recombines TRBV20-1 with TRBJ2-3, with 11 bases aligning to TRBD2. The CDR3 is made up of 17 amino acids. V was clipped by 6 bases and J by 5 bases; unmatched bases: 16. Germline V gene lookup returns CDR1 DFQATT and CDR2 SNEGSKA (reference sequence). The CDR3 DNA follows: TGCAGTGCCCAGAGGGCTAGCGGGGGGCTATTACAAGATACGCAGTATTTT. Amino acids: CSAQRASGGLLQDTQYF.

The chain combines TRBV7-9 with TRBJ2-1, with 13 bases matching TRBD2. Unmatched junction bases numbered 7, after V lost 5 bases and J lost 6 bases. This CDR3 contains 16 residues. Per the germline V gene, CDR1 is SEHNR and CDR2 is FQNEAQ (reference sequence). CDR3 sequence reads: CASSPRLAGGLNEQFF. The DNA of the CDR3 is TGTGCCAGCAGCCCGAGACTAGCGGGAGGACTCAATGAGCAGTTCTTC. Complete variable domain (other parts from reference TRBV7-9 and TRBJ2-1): DTGVSQNPRHKITKRGQNVTFRCDPISEHNRLYWYRQTLGQGPEFLTYFQNEAQLEKSRLLSDRFSAERPKGSFSTLEIQRTEQGDSAMYLCASSPRLAGGLNEQFFGPGTRLTVL.

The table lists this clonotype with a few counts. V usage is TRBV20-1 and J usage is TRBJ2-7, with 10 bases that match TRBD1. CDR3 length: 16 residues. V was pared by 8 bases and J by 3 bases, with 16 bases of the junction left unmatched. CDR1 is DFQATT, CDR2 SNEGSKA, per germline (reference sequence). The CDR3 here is CSSGRVGTGADYEQYF. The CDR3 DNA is TGCAGTTCAGGCCGGGTAGGGACAGGGGCGGACTACGAGCAGTACTTC.

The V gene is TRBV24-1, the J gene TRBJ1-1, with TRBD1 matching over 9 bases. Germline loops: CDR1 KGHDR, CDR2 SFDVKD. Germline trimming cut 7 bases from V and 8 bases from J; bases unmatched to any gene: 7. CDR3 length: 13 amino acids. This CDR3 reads CATRADRGAEAFF. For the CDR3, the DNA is TGTGCCACCAGAGCGGACAGGGGAGCAGAAGCTTTCTTT.

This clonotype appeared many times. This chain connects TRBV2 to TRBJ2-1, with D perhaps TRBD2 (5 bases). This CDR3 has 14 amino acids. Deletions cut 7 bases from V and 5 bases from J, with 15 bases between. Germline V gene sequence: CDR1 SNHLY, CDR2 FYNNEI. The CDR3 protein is CASTAGIENNEQFF. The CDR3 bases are TGTGCCAGCACTGCCGGGATAGAAAACAATGAGCAGTTCTTC.

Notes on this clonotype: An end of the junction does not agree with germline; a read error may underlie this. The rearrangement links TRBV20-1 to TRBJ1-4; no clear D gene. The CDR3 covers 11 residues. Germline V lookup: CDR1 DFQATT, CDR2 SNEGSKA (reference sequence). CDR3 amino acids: CSAKKGEKPFF. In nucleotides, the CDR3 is TGCAGTGCTAAAAAAGGTGAAAAACCGTTTTTT.

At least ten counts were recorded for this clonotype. The CDR3 protein is CATSNKGQGASGYTF. The CDR3 coding sequence is TGTGCCACCAGCAATAAGGGACAGGGGGCGAGTGGCTACACCTTC. The chain joins TRBV15 to TRBJ1-2, with 12 bases matching TRBD1. Germline-derived CDR1 and CDR2 are LNHNV and YYDKDF (reference sequence). V was pared by 4 bases and J by 7 bases, with 7 bases of the junction left unmatched. This CDR3 is built from 15 residues.